Sequencing of this T cell receptor (beta chain) was carried out in a study of blood T cell repertoires in COVID-19 (TCRdb year 2020). Regarding the research as a whole: Collaborator samples came from the United States, Italy and Spain and covered acute and convalescent phases of COVID-19. The material from the prospective study consisted of cDNA or gDNA derived from T cells, B-cell-depleted T cells, or PBMCs. The dataset comprised deeply sampled blood TCRbeta repertoires from subjects exposed to, actively infected with, or recovered from COVID-19. A freely available public database, intended as a resource for researchers studying the immune response to SARS-CoV-2, is where the repertoires were released. Samples were obtained from the ongoing ImmuneRACE study (first 160 participants) and from roughly 1,300 subjects provided by 6 global collaborators. A de-identified subject ID, COVID-19 status, age in years and sex were almost always included in the sample metadata. HLA class I and class II types, where available, came from metadata supplied by the sample provider rather than from assay-based typing.

Worth noting for this clone: Its antigen is not yet known. No quality values exist for individual bases; no much larger clone is one base distant.

Collaborating institutions collected whole blood in K2EDTA tubes following their own protocols. For TCRbeta analysis, collaborator samples were shipped as frozen whole blood, as isolated PBMCs, or as DNA extracted from either sample type. TCRbeta CDR3 regions were amplified from genomic DNA by means of the immunoSEQ Assay, a bias-controlled multiplex PCR. On the study's bioinformatics: Nucleated cell counts per sample were estimated from amplification of reference gene primers within the assay. To quantify the absolute abundance of each unique TCRbeta CDR3 rearrangement, sequence reads were collapsed and filtered. For each sample, productive Simpson clonality was calculated as the square root of Simpson's diversity index across productive rearrangements. TCRdb limited this immuneACCESS table to in-frame rearrangements with V and J called. A share of clones is missing; checked studies link under half to unresolved V genes, and the rest is unexplained. V and J calls and clone size follow that table, whereas D and trimming were derived from the DNA. This sample lists approximately 230,000 clones; around 88% were detected once. The leading ten clones occupy around 1.5% of the sample.

Summary of the overall study and its limitations: Clinical and demographic metadata were provided uncurated, with the amount varying by source and participant.

Trimming removed 0 bases from V and 3 bases from J, leaving 16 bases between the germline ends. The CDR3 contains 16 residues, cysteine and phenylalanine counted. Solely the CDR3 DNA is kept, with 48 bases framed from the first base. The germline V gene (reference sequence) yields SGHKS for CDR1 and YYEKEE for CDR2. Here the chain combines TRBV5-5 and TRBJ2-7, and the D gene may be TRBD2, 6 bases matching. Sequenced sample: peripheral blood. This receptor was taken from a man aged 80 or over with acute or convalescent COVID-19. The DNA is TGTGCCAGCAGCTTGGGACACCTTGGGACTGTCTACGAGCAGTACTTC. It translates as CASSLGHLGTVYEQYF.